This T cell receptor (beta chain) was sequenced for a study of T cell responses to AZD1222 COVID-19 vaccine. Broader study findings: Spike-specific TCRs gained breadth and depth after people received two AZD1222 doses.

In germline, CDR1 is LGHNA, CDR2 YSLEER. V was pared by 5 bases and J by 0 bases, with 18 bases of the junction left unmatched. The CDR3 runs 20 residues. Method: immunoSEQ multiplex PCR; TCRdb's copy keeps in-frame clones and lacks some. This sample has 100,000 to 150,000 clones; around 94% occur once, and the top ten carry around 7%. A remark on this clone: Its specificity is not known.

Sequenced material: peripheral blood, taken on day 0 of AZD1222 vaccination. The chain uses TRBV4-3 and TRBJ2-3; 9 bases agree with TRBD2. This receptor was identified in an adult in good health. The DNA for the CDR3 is TGCGCCAGCAGCGCTCCCCCCGGGACTAGCAGCTACACTAGCACAGATACGCAGTATTTT. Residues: CASSAPPGTSSYTSTDTQYF.